This TCR beta chain was captured by sequencing in a study of long-term antiretroviral therapy in people with HIV. Run at survey level, the immunoSEQ assay was version v3.0. TCRdb's table, derived via immunoSEQ multiplex PCR, lists solely in-frame clones and lacks some. The table has 25,000 to 35,000 clones, roughly 90% seen once. As concerns this clone: The antigen remains undetermined.

Study-wide results and limits: In samples taken after ART, diversity increased but remained below transplant donor control levels.

V lost 0 bases to trimming and J lost 0 bases, with 8 bases between them. Germline CDR1 and CDR2: MNHNS and SASEGT. The CDR3 runs 16 residues. Two or more post-ART PBMC samples, plus at least one pre-ART sample, were available for each donor. The chain links TRBV6-1 to TRBJ1-4; no clear D gene. The TCR originated in a man younger than 35 with HIV. Sample: unsorted PBMCs, taken 3.1 years after starting antiretroviral therapy. CDR3 loop: CASSEASLATNEKLFF. CDR3 sequence (DNA): TGTGCCAGCAGTGAAGCCAGCCTAGCAACTAATGAAAAACTGTTTTTT.